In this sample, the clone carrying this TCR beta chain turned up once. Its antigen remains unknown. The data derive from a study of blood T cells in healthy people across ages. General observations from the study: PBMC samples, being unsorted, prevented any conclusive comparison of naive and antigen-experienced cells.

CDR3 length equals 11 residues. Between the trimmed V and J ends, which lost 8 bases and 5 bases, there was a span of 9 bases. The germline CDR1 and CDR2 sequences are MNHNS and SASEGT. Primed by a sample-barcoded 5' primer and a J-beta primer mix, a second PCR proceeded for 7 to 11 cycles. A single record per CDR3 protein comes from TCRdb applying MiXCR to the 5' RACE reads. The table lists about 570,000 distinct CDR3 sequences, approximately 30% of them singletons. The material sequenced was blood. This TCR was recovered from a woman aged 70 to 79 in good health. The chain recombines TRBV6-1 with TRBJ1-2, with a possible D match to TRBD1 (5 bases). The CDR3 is CASGGNYGYTF. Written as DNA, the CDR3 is TGTGCCAGCGGGGGAAATTATGGCTACACCTTC.